This T cell receptor (beta chain) emerged from a study of shared clonotypes between healthy human individuals. Study context: The study drew on two women and a few men aged 18 to 49 as donors. Study-wide points: Rarefaction showed sorted-subset sequencing was incomplete despite large depth.

Splitting of CD4+ cells produced CD45RA+ naive and CD45RA-negative memory subsets. The CDR3 length is 17 residues. Germline V gives CDR1 MNHEY, CDR2 SMNVEV (reference sequence). The V end lost 3 bases, the J end lost 1 base, and 17 bases lay between the germline ends. Deep was the level at which the assay was run. TCRdb's table, derived via immunoSEQ multiplex PCR, lists solely in-frame clones and lacks some. The sample contains approximately 1.5 million clones, around 98% of which appear only once. Details on this clone: Its antigen is still unknown.

This sequence originates from a man aged 25 to 40 in good health. This chain uses TRBV27 with TRBJ2-3, with D maybe TRBD2 (6 bases). Sequencing input: naive CD4+ T cells sorted from blood. Described subset: CD45RA+ positively selected. The CDR3 spells CASSFTGDKSGTDTQYF. The CDR3 DNA is TGTGCCAGCAGTTTTACGGGAGACAAGAGCGGCACAGATACGCAGTATTTT.